This TCR beta chain was sequenced during a study of T cell repertoires and HLA-DP antigens. Study context: CD4+ T cells were cocultured with HeLa cells expressing HLA-DP. Donor ages ranged from 18-to-29 to 60-to-69; a couple of men, one woman. General study results and limits: Against both alloantigens, CD137+ clonality was similar, approximately 0.39.

As regards this clone: Antigen specificity is unknown.

TCRdb's table, derived via immunoSEQ multiplex PCR, lists solely in-frame clones and lacks some. The sample shows 65,000 to 90,000 clones, around 77% of them seen only once. Deletions cut 3 bases from V and 5 bases from J, with 7 bases between. Per the germline V gene, CDR1 is MDHEN and CDR2 is SYDVKM. CDR3 length equals 13 residues. Negative selection yielded untouched CD4+ T cells of average 97.7% purity. The specimen sequenced was CD4+ T cells from PBMCs. The clonotype comes from a man between 60 and 75 years old in good health and CMV-seronegative. The chain uses TRBV28 and TRBJ1-4; TRBD1 might be the D (5 bases). CDR3 in DNA: TGTGCCAGCAGTTTTCAGGGCAATGAAAAACTGTTTTTT. It codes for CASSFQGNEKLFF.